Listed below are T cell receptor beta chains from one sample, sequenced in a study of regulatory T cells in long-lasting Graves disease. Using its own MiXCR run on the multiplex PCR reads, TCRdb lists one record per CDR3 protein. The sample contains a few hundred thousand distinct CDR3 sequences, about a sixth of which appear only once. In addition, the sample was reused for a study of T cells in Graves' hyperthyroidism and ophthalmopathy.

Source: peripheral blood mononuclear cells (PBMCs), taken at new diagnosis, from a patient treated with antithyroid drugs. The receptors derive from a man aged 40-49 years with Graves disease. Each CDR3 is given with its conserved first and last residue. The D gene is left open where the match is weak. Only some rows state a clone size, as once, few, many or a class for expanded clones.

TRBV7-9	TRBD2	many	TRBJ2-1	TGTGCCAGCAGCCAGACTAGCGGGGTCAATGAGCAGTTCTTC	CASSQTSGVNEQFF
TRBV6-1	.	many	TRBJ2-7	TGTGCCAGCAGTGAAGGGGGTCCGATGTACGAGCAGTACTTC	CASSEGGPMYEQYF
TRBV5-1	.	many	TRBJ2-7	TGCGCCAGCAGCCTAGCCAACGAGCAGTACTTC	CASSLANEQYF
TRBV2	.	.	TRBJ2-6	TGTGCCAGCAGTGAATTGGTGGGCTCTGGGGCCAACGTCCTGACTTTC	CASSELVGSGANVLTF
TRBV19	TRBD1	many	TRBJ1-5	TGTGCCAGTAGTATAGATCCGTCCGGGACAGGGTACCGACCTAGCAATCAGCCCCAGCATTTT	CASSIDPSGTGYRPSNQPQHF
TRBV11-3	.	many	TRBJ1-5	TGTGCCAGCAGCTTAAGCCTCCAGGGGAGGAAGCCCCAGCATTTT	CASSLSLQGRKPQHF
TRBV20-1	TRBD2	many	TRBJ2-3	TGCAGTGCTAGCCGGGACTACAGCACAGATACGCAGTATTTT	CSASRDYSTDTQYF
TRBV27	.	many	TRBJ1-5	TGTGCCAGCAGTTCTCCGGTCCGCAATCAGCCCCAGCATTTT	CASSSPVRNQPQHF
TRBV7-2	.	.	TRBJ2-3	TGTGCCGGTGGTTGGCGGGTCTCCACAGATACGCAGTATTTT	CAGGWRVSTDTQYF
TRBV5-1	TRBD2	many	TRBJ2-3	TGCGCCAGCAGTGGCGCGGGGGGCTCACTTCCTAGCACAGATACGCAGTATTTT	CASSGAGGSLPSTDTQYF
TRBV15	TRBD1	few	TRBJ1-6	TGTGCCACCAGCAGAGGACAGGGCAACTCACCCCTCCACTTT	CATSRGQGNSPLHF